Below, 31 T cell receptor beta chains from the same sample are listed, as sequenced in a study of T cells in Graves' hyperthyroidism and ophthalmopathy. Amplified TCR beta CDR3 regions derived from RNA transcripts. The primer set for the first-round RT-PCR of the TCR CDR3 was HTBI. From the multiplex PCR reads, TCRdb called clonotypes with MiXCR, one entry per CDR3 protein. Here the sample spans about 560,000 distinct CDR3 sequences, around 16% being singletons. The material sequenced was blood. These receptors were collected from a woman aged 25 to 45 with Graves' hyperthyroidism.

This clonotype was seen repeatedly, ten times or more. J is TRBJ1-5 and V is TRBV7-9, with D perhaps matching TRBD1 (5 bases). CDR1 and CDR2 (germline): SEHNR, FQNEAQ (reference sequence). V was trimmed by 1 base and J by 5 bases, leaving 15 bases between them. The CDR3 loop spans 16 amino acids. The CDR3 spells CASSLGGGEPHQPQHF. CDR3 sequence (DNA): TGTGCCAGCAGCTTAGGCGGGGGGGAACCACATCAGCCCCAGCATTTT.

This clonotype was counted many times. The gene calls are TRBV2 and TRBJ2-7; D gene ambiguous. Trimming removed 7 bases from V and 3 bases from J, with 13 bases in between. The CDR3 runs 13 residues. From germline, CDR1 is SNHLY and CDR2 FYNNEI. CDR3 sequence: CASINRALYEQYF. The CDR3 DNA is TGTGCCAGCATAAATCGCGCGCTCTACGAGCAGTACTTC.

This clonotype was picked up many times. The rearrangement joins TRBV5-1 to TRBJ2-7, with D possibly being TRBD2 (5 bases). CDR1 and CDR2 from the germline V gene are SGHRS and YFSETQ. V lost 6 bases, J lost 2 bases, and 15 bases lay in between. The CDR3 consists of 14 residues. This chain's CDR3 is CASKETGGAYEQYF. Written as DNA, the CDR3 is TGCGCCAGCAAGGAGACTGGAGGAGCCTACGAGCAGTACTTC.

This clonotype has ten or more counts. The chain carries TRBV5-1 and TRBJ2-2; no clear D gene. The germline gives CDR1 SGHRS, CDR2 YFSETQ. The V gene lost 10 bases and the J gene lost 2 bases, with 6 bases spanning the gap. The CDR3 contains 11 residues. Written as DNA, the CDR3 is TGCGCCGGGGAAAACACCGGGGAGCTGTTTTTT. It encodes CAGENTGELFF.

There are many counts of this clonotype. The chain couples TRBV20-1 to TRBJ2-7; 7 nucleotides agree with TRBD2. The germline gives CDR1 DFQATT, CDR2 SNEGSKA (reference sequence). This CDR3 is 15 amino acids long. Germline trimming cut 2 bases from V and 3 bases from J; bases unmatched to any gene: 10. The CDR3, as DNA: TGCAGTGCTAGACCAGAAGCGGGACTGATCTACGAGCAGTACTTC. This codes for CSARPEAGLIYEQYF.

This chain connects TRBV4-1 to TRBJ2-5, with D perhaps TRBD1 or TRBD2 (5 bases each). Trimming took 4 bases from V and 5 from J, leaving 14 bases between them. The germline V gene has CDR1 MGHRA and CDR2 YSYEKL. The CDR3 runs to 14 residues. This chain's CDR3 is CASSRRRGEETQYF. The CDR3 nucleotides are TGCGCCAGCAGCCGACGTCGGGGCGAGGAGACCCAGTACTTC.

This chain joins TRBV28 and TRBJ2-1; 9 bases match TRBD2. CDR1 MDHEN and CDR2 SYDVKM come from the germline V gene. The trim removed 6 bases at V and 8 bases at J, leaving 17 bases unmatched. The CDR3 totals 17 residues. The CDR3 sequence: CASRGPSGTAGRDEQFF. CDR3 DNA: TGTGCCAGCAGAGGACCTAGCGGGACCGCCGGTCGGGATGAGCAGTTCTTC.

The table lists this clonotype with many counts. The chain has TRBV12-3 or TRBV12-4 and TRBJ2-2; tentatively, D is TRBD2 (6 bases). The V end lost 3 bases, the J end lost 0 bases, and 8 bases lay between the germline ends. The CDR3 totals 15 residues. The CDR3 region has the DNA TGTGCCAGCAGTTTCTCGGGGGCGAACACCGGGGAGCTGTTTTTT. This sequence encodes CASSFSGANTGELFF.

This CDR3 is CASSEAGLAGIYNEQFF. The CDR3, as DNA: TGTGCCAGCAGTGAAGCGGGACTAGCGGGAATCTACAATGAGCAGTTCTTC. The chain combines TRBV2 with TRBJ2-1; 13 bases agree with TRBD2. The germline V gene encodes CDR1 SNHLY and CDR2 FYNNEI. V was clipped by 0 bases and J by 3 bases; unmatched bases: 2. The CDR3 loop spans 17 amino acids.

Ten or more counts support this clonotype. The chain combines TRBV6-1 with TRBJ2-1; perhaps TRBD1 as D (5 bases). The V and J ends lost 0 bases and 7 bases respectively, with 13 bases between them. The length of the CDR3 is 15 residues. Germline V CDR1 and CDR2: MNHNS, SASEGT. CDR3 nucleotides: TGTGCCAGCAGTGAAGCAGGGGCCGCGGTAAATGAGCAGTTCTTC. Protein product: CASSEAGAAVNEQFF.

In this sample, this clonotype turned up a few times. This chain joins TRBV20-1 and TRBJ2-7; D possibly matches TRBD1 or TRBD2 (6 bases each). V lost 3 bases and J lost 3, with 12 bases in between. The CDR3 length is 13 residues. Per the germline V gene, CDR1 is DFQATT and CDR2 is SNEGSKA (reference sequence). The CDR3 DNA sequence: TGCAGTGCTAGGACGGGGGCCATCTACGAGCAGTACTTC. Protein: CSARTGAIYEQYF.

This clonotype was observed many times. The chain has TRBV6-2 or TRBV6-3 and TRBJ2-1, with D unclear. The V end was cut by 2 bases, the J end by 0 bases, with 11 bases between. The CDR3 extends over 16 amino acids. Germline V gene data show CDR1 as MNHEY and CDR2 as SVGEGT. CDR3 residues: CASSYAGGSSYNEQFF. DNA for the CDR3: TGTGCCAGCAGTTACGCCGGCGGAAGCTCCTACAATGAGCAGTTCTTC.

The table lists this clonotype with many counts. The V and J genes are TRBV12-5 and TRBJ2-7; D remains unclear. This CDR3 contains 16 residues. Germline V gives CDR1 LGHNT, CDR2 FRNRAP. Trimming shortened V by 2 bases and J by 5 bases, and 19 bases separated the two germline ends. The CDR3 here is CASGLPQTDPQDEQYF. The DNA of the CDR3 is TGTGCTAGTGGTTTGCCCCAGACGGATCCTCAGGACGAGCAGTACTTC.

This clonotype was counted many times. V gene TRBV28 combines with J gene TRBJ2-3, with TRBD1 matching 8 bases. This CDR3 is 18 amino acids long. V trimming: 4 bases; J trimming: 0 bases; junction bases outside the gene matches: 12. Per germline, CDR1 MDHEN and CDR2 SYDVKM. CDR3 DNA: TGTGCCAGCAGTTACCCCCGCAACCGGGACAGGAGCACAGATACGCAGTATTTT. Protein: CASSYPRNRDRSTDTQYF.

At least ten counts were recorded for this clonotype. This chain joins TRBV12-3 or TRBV12-4 and TRBJ1-5; 9 bases are shared with TRBD1. The CDR3 has 17 amino acids. V lost 1 base and J lost 0; bases outside the gene matches: 4. CDR3 protein: CASSLGDRAYSNQPQHF. CDR3 DNA sequence: TGTGCCAGCAGTTTAGGGGACAGGGCTTATAGCAATCAGCCCCAGCATTTT.

The genes are TRBV12-5 and TRBJ1-2, with a weak D call TRBD1 (5 bases). The CDR3 length is 15 residues. Germline values: CDR1 LGHNT, CDR2 FRNRAP. The ends were cut back, 7 bases at V and 0 bases at J, with 15 bases in the middle. The CDR3 nucleotides read TGTGCTAGTGATCAACCGACAGCCCCTAACTATGGCTACACCTTC. Protein: CASDQPTAPNYGYTF.

This clonotype was counted at least ten times. This sequence joins TRBV2 and TRBJ2-1, with 10 bases identical to TRBD2. The CDR3 runs to 15 residues. The germline V gene encodes CDR1 SNHLY and CDR2 FYNNEI. Trimming took 8 bases from V and 6 from J; bases not matched to a gene: 10. The CDR3 region is CASQGLASFGNEQFF. The CDR3 bases are TGTGCCAGCCAGGGACTAGCGAGTTTCGGCAATGAGCAGTTCTTC.

This chain connects TRBV7-8 to TRBJ2-3, with 13 bases lining up with TRBD2. V dropped 4 bases and J dropped 4; count of bases not matched to a gene: 8. This CDR3 has 17 residues. Germline V gives CDR1 SGHVS, CDR2 FQNEAQ. The CDR3 sequence: CASSSTVLAGGADTQYF. CDR3 in DNA: TGTGCCAGCAGCTCGACGGTACTAGCGGGAGGGGCAGATACGCAGTATTTT. Filled out from reference TRBV7-8 and TRBJ2-3, the complete variable domain reads GAGVSQSPRYKVAKRGQDVALRCDPISGHVSLFWYQQALGQGPEFLTYFQNEAQLDKSGLPSDRFFAERPEGSVSTLKIQRTQQEDSAVYLCASSSTVLAGGADTQYFGPGTRLTVL.

Points on this clonotype: This may arise from a read error, as a much more abundant clone is one base away. V and J are TRBV20-1 and TRBJ1-1; 9 nucleotides agree with TRBD1. Germline V gene sequence: CDR1 DFQATT, CDR2 SNEGSKA (reference sequence). The CDR3 totals 13 residues. This CDR3 reads CSARPTGGTEASF. The CDR3 nucleotides read TGCAGTGCTAGGCCTACAGGGGGCACTGAAGCTTCCTTT.

This clonotype was picked up a small number of times. The J gene is TRBJ1-1, the V gene TRBV9; the D gene is possibly TRBD1 (6 bases). CDR1 SGDLS and CDR2 YYNGEE come from the germline V gene. The CDR3 is 15 amino acids. V was pared by 4 bases and J by 6 bases, with 19 bases between. CDR3 DNA sequence: TGTGCCAGCAGCCCCCGGCAGGGGCGAGTCGCTGAAGCTTTCTTT. Translating it yields CASSPRQGRVAEAFF.

The chain employs TRBV10-1 and TRBJ2-1; 7 bases are a match to TRBD1. The V segment lost 0 bases and the J segment 8 bases; nucleotides outside the gene matches: 10. The germline CDR1 and CDR2 sequences are WNHNN and SYGVQD (reference sequence). The length of the CDR3 is 16 residues. The DNA of the CDR3 is TGCGCCAGCAGTGAGTCGGGGGACAGAAGTATCTATGAGCAGTTCTTC. Amino acids: CASSESGDRSIYEQFF.

Written as DNA, the CDR3 is TGTGCCAGTAGCGGGATAGACGAAGAAGCTTTCTTT. Its translation is CASSGIDEEAFF. The chain employs TRBV19 and TRBJ1-1; D unresolved. Germline lookup yields CDR1 LNHDA and CDR2 SQIVND (reference sequence). CDR3 length: 12 amino acids. Trimming cost V 6 bases and J 8 bases, with 13 bases left between them.

This clonotype was found a few times. This chain links TRBV5-1 with TRBJ2-1; D not certain. V was pared by 0 bases and J by 4 bases, with 14 bases between. Germline assignment: CDR1 SGHRS and CDR2 YFSETQ. The CDR3 totals 16 residues. In DNA, the CDR3 is TGCGCCAGCAGCTTGGACTTCGAGACCGCATACAATGAGCAGTTCTTC. Translated, it gives CASSLDFETAYNEQFF.

This clonotype was counted a few times. This chain links TRBV7-2 with TRBJ2-2, with 12 bases fitting TRBD2. CDR1 and CDR2 (germline): SGHTA, FQGNSA. CDR3 length equals 15 residues. V shed 4 bases, J shed 5 bases, and the junction held 2 bases outside the gene matches. The CDR3 coding sequence is TGTGCCAGCAGCTGGGGACTAGCGGGTACCGGGGAGCTGTTTTTT. Its translation: CASSWGLAGTGELFF.

This clonotype was counted ten times or more. The J gene is TRBJ2-7, the V gene TRBV20-1; no reliable D call. CDR3 length: 15 amino acids. Germline V gene data show CDR1 as DFQATT and CDR2 as SNEGSKA (reference sequence). V gave up 2 bases and J gave up 3 bases, with 17 bases separating them. The CDR3 protein is CSARPLGADRYEQYF. The CDR3 nucleotides read TGCAGTGCTAGACCCCTAGGCGCGGACCGCTACGAGCAGTACTTC.

This clonotype appeared once. V usage is TRBV15 and J usage is TRBJ1-6, with unresolved D. In germline, CDR1 is LNHNV, CDR2 YYDKDF (reference sequence). The CDR3 runs 17 residues. Trimming removed 1 base from V and 10 bases from J, with 20 bases in between. CDR3 sequence reads: CATSRGPRWKAVSPLHF. The CDR3 coding sequence is TGTGCCACCAGCAGAGGACCGAGGTGGAAGGCGGTATCACCCCTCCACTTT.

There are many counts of this clonotype. The chain uses TRBV28 and TRBJ2-3; a possible D gene is TRBD2 (6 bases). Germline V lookup: CDR1 MDHEN, CDR2 SYDVKM. V lost 4 bases, J lost 0 bases, and 8 bases lay in between. The CDR3 is 14 amino acids. The CDR3 protein is CASSSRESTDTQYF. The CDR3 DNA sequence: TGTGCCAGCAGTTCCCGGGAGAGCACAGATACGCAGTATTTT. Full variable domain (outside the CDR3, taken from reference TRBV28 and TRBJ2-3): DVKVTQSSRYLVKRTGEKVFLECVQDMDHENMFWYRQDPGLGLRLIYFSYDVKMKEKGDIPEGYSVSREKKERFSLILESASTNQTSMYLCASSSRESTDTQYFGPGTRLTVL.

This clonotype was detected only a few times. The chain combines TRBV12-3 or TRBV12-4 with TRBJ1-2; unclear D gene. The CDR3 has 12 amino acids. Trimming removed 5 bases at V and 6 bases at J, with 10 bases between. CDR3 nucleotides: TGTGCCAGCAGTGGAGACGGAAATGGCTACACCTTC. This sequence encodes CASSGDGNGYTF.

In its sample, this clonotype was seen a few times. The rearrangement joins TRBV6-1 to TRBJ2-7; 9 bases match TRBD1. Trimming removed 3 bases from V and 1 base from J; junction bases left unmatched: 10. This CDR3 contains 17 residues. From germline, CDR1 is MNHNS and CDR2 SASEGT. CDR3 bases: TGTGCCAGCAGTGACATCTTTGGAGGACAGGGGTCCTACGAGCAGTACTTC. This sequence encodes CASSDIFGGQGSYEQYF.

This clonotype was recorded at least ten times. This chain links TRBV2 with TRBJ2-7; no reliable D call. This CDR3 is 16 amino acids long. With 0 bases removed from V and 4 bases from J, the gap between germline ends came to 16 bases. The germline V gene encodes CDR1 SNHLY and CDR2 FYNNEI. In nucleotides, the CDR3 is TGTGCCAGCAGTGAAGCGCTCTCGGGTCGTACTTACGAGCAGTACTTC. Its translation: CASSEALSGRTYEQYF.

This clonotype was observed many times. CDR3 in amino acids: CASSFVTGGTGELFF. The CDR3 nucleotides are TGTGCCAGCAGTTTTGTTACAGGGGGGACCGGGGAGCTGTTTTTT. The chain employs TRBV28 and TRBJ2-2, with TRBD1 matching over 8 bases. Germline-derived CDR1 and CDR2 are MDHEN and SYDVKM. J was trimmed by 5 bases and V by 3 bases; bases with no gene match: 5. The CDR3 consists of 15 residues.